This T cell receptor beta chain was identified in a study of blood T cell repertoires in COVID-19. Clones were read by immunoSEQ multiplex PCR, and TCRdb kept only the in-frame ones, dropping some. Among 200,000 to 300,000 clones, around 89% were seen once, and the ten largest hold 4.1%. Participant-reported clinical history was the basis for cohort assignment. Before being deemed recovered, Cohort 3 donors had two negative PCRs, clearance, or symptom resolution. The V gene's germline CDR1 is SGHRS and CDR2 YFSETQ. After removal of 6 bases from V and 0 bases from J, the junction contained 8 bases not matched to a gene. This CDR3 region has 15 residues.

This TCR was sampled from a woman in her twenties or thirties who had recovered from COVID-19. Sequenced sample: PBMCs or T cells enriched from blood (not recorded which). The chain is built from TRBV5-1 and TRBJ2-7, with 8 bases lining up with TRBD1. The CDR3 spells CASKGTGLSSYEQYF. The CDR3 coding sequence is TGCGCCAGCAAGGGGACAGGCCTGAGCTCCTACGAGCAGTACTTC.